What follows describes a single TCR beta chain. Its target is not known. A deep-level run was used for the assay. Generated by immunoSEQ multiplex PCR, the TCRdb table keeps only in-frame clones and is missing some. The table shows 100,000 or so clones, with about half occurring only once. The CDR3 loop spans 13 amino acids. The germline V gene encodes CDR1 SNHLY and CDR2 FYNNEI. V shed 6 bases and J shed 5 bases, with 13 bases lying between them. The record originates from a study of shared clonotypes between healthy human individuals. The wider study: Aged between 18 and 49, the donors were a couple of women and three men. Study-wide points: It was expected that sequencing depth would affect clonotype sharing among donors.

The TCR was taken from a woman between 40 and 55 years old in good health. Some clones in this sample may be carry-over from other donors' samples. The gene calls are TRBV2 and TRBJ2-5; D is possibly TRBD1 or TRBD2 (6 bases each). The sample taken for sequencing was PBMCs. Here the CDR3 DNA reads TGTGCCAGCAGAGGGGGGTGGAAGGAGACCCAGTACTTC. It encodes CASRGGWKETQYF.